Shown below are 15 T cell receptor beta chains from a single sample sequenced in a study of cytomegalovirus exposure and HLA in healthy donors. The PCR was carried out with 60 Vbeta primers and 13 Jbeta primers. Produced via immunoSEQ multiplex PCR; TCRdb's table is partial and in-frame only. The sample records about 150,000 clones, roughly 85% being singletons. The sequenced material came from PBMCs. Receptor source: a man aged 25-45 years in good health and CMV-seropositive.

V is TRBV29-1 and J is TRBJ1-2; D possibly corresponds to TRBD1 (5 bases). CDR3 length equals 12 residues. Germline V gene sequence: CDR1 SQVTM, CDR2 ANQGSEA. Trimming left V 4 bases short and J 7 bases short, with 13 bases between. In DNA, the CDR3 is TGCAGCGTTGCATTCAGGGCCGGTGGCTACACCTTC. Its protein product is CSVAFRAGGYTF.

The V call is TRBV6-5, the J call TRBJ2-2; D is perhaps TRBD1 (6 bases). The V and J ends lost 5 bases and 7 bases respectively, with 17 bases between them. The length of the CDR3 is 15 residues. CDR1 and CDR2 from the germline V gene are MNHEY and SVGAGI. Here the CDR3 reads CASSPHTVQGGELFF. The CDR3 DNA reads as TGTGCCAGCAGTCCCCACACGGTACAGGGCGGGGAGCTGTTTTTT.

The chain employs TRBV25-1 and TRBJ2-5; D perhaps matches TRBD1 (7 bases). Per germline, CDR1 MGHDK and CDR2 SYGVNS. V lost 1 base, J lost 5 bases, and 20 bases lay in between. CDR3 length equals 17 residues. CDR3 sequence reads: CASSEFRGGGRWETQYF. The CDR3 DNA is TGTGCCAGCAGTGAATTCCGAGGAGGGGGCCGTTGGGAGACCCAGTACTTC. The whole variable domain, filled in from reference TRBV25-1 and TRBJ2-5, reads EADIYQTPRYLVIGTGKKITLECSQTMGHDKMYWYQQDPGMELHLIHYSYGVNSTEKGDLSSESTVSRIRTEHFPLTLESARPSHTSQYLCASSEFRGGGRWETQYFGPGTRLLVL.

As concerns this clone: A read error may produce the germline difference seen at one junction end. The chain uses TRBV7-7 and TRBJ2-5, with a weak D call TRBD1 (6 bases). From germline, CDR1 is SSHAT and CDR2 FNYEAQ (reference sequence). The CDR3 length is 13 residues. CDR3 nucleotide sequence: TGTGCTAGCAGCGGACAGAGCCAAGAGACCCAGTACTTC. This gives the protein CASSGQSQETQYF.

V usage is TRBV21-1 and J usage is TRBJ2-3; the table's D call, TRBD1, was not checked against the DNA. TRBV21-1 is a documented pseudogene. CDR3 length: 16 residues. CDR3 nucleotides: TGTGCCAGCAAACAGGGACGCCCACCTAGCACAGATACGCAGTATTTT. Translating it yields CASKQGRPPSTDTQYF.

V usage is TRBV5-8 and J usage is TRBJ2-1; TRBD2 matches 10 bases. Per the germline V gene, CDR1 is SGHTS and CDR2 is YDEGEE. J gave up 3 bases and V 6 bases, and 6 bases lay outside the gene matches. The CDR3 spans 15 residues. CDR3 sequence reads: CASTLAGASYNEQFF. The CDR3 DNA sequence: TGTGCCAGCACCCTAGCGGGAGCAAGCTACAATGAGCAGTTCTTC.

This chain's CDR3 is CASSLTRGAGQPQHF. CDR3 nucleotides: TGTGCCAGCAGCTTAACGAGGGGAGCGGGTCAGCCCCAGCATTTT. This chain joins TRBV7-2 and TRBJ1-5; maybe TRBD1 (5 bases). Per germline, CDR1 SGHTA and CDR2 FQGNSA. The CDR3 is 15 amino acids. V shed 2 bases and J shed 6 bases, with 14 bases lying between them.

The chain carries TRBV7-8 and TRBJ2-7; 8 bases agree with TRBD2. J lost 3 bases, V lost 1 base, and 2 bases had no gene match. This CDR3 has 14 residues. Germline CDR1 is SGHVS and CDR2 is FQNEAQ. Here the CDR3 reads CASSLGSGIYEQYV. The CDR3, as DNA: TGTGCCAGCAGCTTAGGTAGCGGGATCTACGAGCAGTACGTC.

Points on this clone: Other DNA variants within this sample encode the same CDR3. V and J are TRBV19 and TRBJ1-5, with 7 bases fitting TRBD1. Germline values: CDR1 LNHDA, CDR2 SQIVND (reference sequence). The CDR3 totals 14 residues. V lost 3 bases to trimming and J lost 4 bases; unmatched junction nucleotides: 3. The CDR3 nucleotides read TGTGCCAGTAGTATTAGGGACAGAAATCAGCCCCAGCATTTT. Residues: CASSIRDRNQPQHF.

This clone has a handful of counts. This rearrangement joins TRBV2 to TRBJ1-5, with 10 bases identical to TRBD1. CDR1 and CDR2 (germline): SNHLY, FYNNEI. The CDR3 has 13 residues. Trimming at V came to 6 bases and at J to 5 bases, leaving 1 base not matched to a gene. The CDR3 DNA reads TGTGCCAGCAGGGGGACAGGGGATCAGCCCCAGCATTTT. This gives the protein CASRGTGDQPQHF.

This chain uses TRBV29-1 with TRBJ1-1; 12 bases map to TRBD1. The CDR3 covers 13 residues. J was trimmed by 4 bases and V by 7 bases; bases with no gene match: 4. The germline V gene encodes CDR1 SQVTM and CDR2 ANQGSEA. The DNA of the CDR3 is TGCAGCGGGCGGGACAGGGGGCCCACTGAAGCTTTCTTT. Its protein product is CSGRDRGPTEAFF.

The chain is built from TRBV2 and TRBJ1-2; 9 bases are a match to TRBD1. V lost 7 bases and J lost 2; bases outside the gene matches: 8. The CDR3 totals 15 residues. The germline gives CDR1 SNHLY, CDR2 FYNNEI. CDR3 residues: CASNQDRGANYGYTF. The CDR3 coding sequence is TGTGCCAGCAACCAAGACAGGGGGGCGAACTATGGCTACACCTTC.

This clone was seen only once. V gene TRBV4-1 combines with J gene TRBJ2-7; weak D call: TRBD1 (6 bases). Trimming removed 1 base at V and 1 base at J, with 8 bases between. This CDR3 comprises 14 residues. Per the germline V gene, CDR1 is MGHRA and CDR2 is YSYEKL. CDR3 DNA sequence: TGCGCCAGCAGCCAAGCCAGGGGTTCCTACGAGCAGTACGTC. Its protein is CASSQARGSYEQYV.

The count of this clone is one. V gene TRBV7-2 combines with J gene TRBJ2-1, with TRBD2 matching 8 bases. V was pared by 5 bases and J by 8 bases, with 5 bases of the junction left unmatched. The CDR3 has 13 residues. Germline lookup yields CDR1 SGHTA and CDR2 FQGNSA. The CDR3 coding sequence is TGTGCCAGCAGCCTCGGGGGGGAGGATGAGCAGTTCTTC. Amino acids: CASSLGGEDEQFF.

Only a few counts were recorded for this clone. The rearrangement uses TRBV6-6 and TRBJ2-1; 7 bases are shared with TRBD2. CDR1 MNHNY and CDR2 SVGAGI come from the germline V gene (reference sequence). The trim removed 6 bases at V and 6 bases at J, leaving 11 bases unmatched. The CDR3 contains 15 residues. In DNA form, the CDR3 reads TGTGCCAGCAGGAGGGCGGGAGAGGGTGGCAATGAGCAGTTCTTC. This gives the protein CASRRAGEGGNEQFF.